The 30 T cell receptor beta chains below were found in one sample sequenced in a study of T cells after yellow fever vaccination. TCRdb ran MiXCR on the 5' RACE reads and lists one entry per CDR3 protein. Of more than 450,000 distinct CDR3 sequences listed, just over 20% are singletons. The starting material was PBMCs, obtained roughly 20 days after the first yellow fever vaccination. Receptor source: a man younger than 35 who received the YFV17D yellow fever vaccine.

This clonotype was recorded a few times. The chain carries TRBV7-2 and TRBJ2-2, with a weak D call TRBD2 (5 bases). The V gene lost 0 bases and the J gene lost 4 bases, with 18 bases spanning the gap. CDR1 is SGHTA, CDR2 FQGNSA, per germline. CDR3 length equals 18 residues. CDR3 region: CASSLAGLSASGTGELFF. The CDR3 bases are TGTGCCAGCAGCTTAGCGGGCCTTAGCGCGTCGGGCACCGGGGAGCTGTTTTTT.

This clonotype showed up many times. The chain links TRBV6-2 or TRBV6-3 to TRBJ2-7; D is possibly TRBD1 (6 bases). The CDR3 has 14 amino acids. The V gene's germline CDR1 is MNHEY and CDR2 SVGEGT. Trimming removed 8 bases from V and 3 bases from J, with 17 bases in between. CDR3 amino acids: CASSRTVEFYEQYV. Here the CDR3 DNA reads TGTGCCAGCTCCCGGACAGTAGAATTCTACGAGCAGTACGTC.

The V call is TRBV28, the J call TRBJ2-3; tentatively, D is TRBD1 or TRBD2 (7 bases each). The CDR3 has 17 amino acids. The ends were cut back, 8 bases at V and 0 bases at J, with 21 bases in the middle. Germline CDR1 and CDR2: MDHEN and SYDVKM. In DNA form, the CDR3 reads TGTGCCAGCCAGGGGGGCGGGGGCCGCGCTAGCACAGATACGCAGTATTTT. Encoded protein: CASQGGGGRASTDTQYF.

A few counts support this clonotype. V and J are TRBV5-1 and TRBJ2-2, with 9 bases that match TRBD1. The CDR3 loop spans 17 amino acids. Germline-derived CDR1 and CDR2 are SGHRS and YFSETQ. The ends lost 2 bases at V and 1 base at J; junction bases unmatched: 6. CDR3 bases: TGCGCCAGCAGCTTCGTAGGACAGGGGCTGAACACCGGGGAGCTGTTTTTT. Its translation is CASSFVGQGLNTGELFF.

V usage is TRBV6-5 and J usage is TRBJ2-7; a possible D gene is TRBD2 (5 bases). V lost 4 bases and J lost 10, with 17 bases in between. Germline values: CDR1 MNHEY, CDR2 SVGAGI. There are 13 residues in the CDR3. CDR3 bases: TGTGCCAGCAGTTCCCGGGGAAGTGTCGTACAGTACGTC. Translation gives CASSSRGSVVQYV.

The table lists this clonotype with a few counts. This CDR3 reads CASGRDSYNEQFF. The DNA for the CDR3 is TGTGCCAGCGGGAGGGACTCCTACAATGAGCAGTTCTTC. The chain joins TRBV6-1 to TRBJ2-1; 7 bases map to TRBD2. V shed 8 bases and J 0 bases; nucleotides not matched to a gene: 1. The CDR3 spans 13 residues. Germline V gene data show CDR1 as MNHNS and CDR2 as SASEGT.

V usage is TRBV4-2 and J usage is TRBJ1-4; 7 positions match TRBD1. CDR1 and CDR2 from the germline V gene are LGHNA and YNFKEQ. After removal of 0 bases from V and 5 bases from J, the junction contained 3 bases not matched to a gene. The CDR3 length is 15 residues. CDR3 region: CASSQDPGQNEKLFF. As DNA, the CDR3 is TGTGCCAGCAGCCAAGATCCGGGACAGAATGAAAAACTGTTTTTT.

This clonotype was detected only a few times. The V call is TRBV5-6, the J call TRBJ2-7; 9 positions match TRBD1. Trimming cost V 5 bases and J 3 bases; bases outside gene matches: 15. The germline gives CDR1 SGHDT, CDR2 YYEEEE. The CDR3 is 17 residues long. CDR3 amino acids: CASRSEQRTGAIYEQYF. The CDR3 DNA is TGTGCCAGCAGATCCGAGCAGAGGACAGGGGCTATCTACGAGCAGTACTTC. The whole variable domain, remainder taken from reference TRBV5-6 and TRBJ2-7, is DAGVTQSPTHLIKTRGQQVTLRCSPKSGHDTVSWYQQALGQGPQFIFQYYEEEERQRGNFPDRFSGHQFPNYSSELNVNALLLGDSALYLCASRSEQRTGAIYEQYFGPGTRLTVT.

V and J are TRBV12-3 or TRBV12-4 and TRBJ2-3; D not resolved. The CDR3 loop spans 12 amino acids. With 6 bases removed from V and 4 bases from J, the gap between germline ends came to 8 bases. CDR3 bases: TGTGCCAGCAGATCCGGCCCAGATACGCAGTATTTT. Translation: CASRSGPDTQYF.

The sample holds a few counts of this clonotype. The chain carries TRBV7-7 and TRBJ1-1; D not certain. The CDR3 has 13 residues. Germline V gives CDR1 SSHAT, CDR2 FNYEAQ (reference sequence). The V gene lost 5 bases and the J gene lost 1 base, with 8 bases spanning the gap. The CDR3 nucleotides read TGTGCCAGCAGCCCGAGTTGGAACACTGAAGCTTTCTTT. Encoded protein: CASSPSWNTEAFF.

As for this clonotype: A junction boundary mismatches the germline segment, possibly from a read error. The chain uses TRBV12-5 and TRBJ2-1; TRBD2 agrees at 15 bases. CDR1 LGHNT and CDR2 FRNRAP come from the germline V gene. The CDR3 length is 21 residues. CDR3 DNA: TGTGCTAGTGGTTTGGTTAACTTGGGACTAGCGGGGGGCAGCTCCGACAATGAGCAGTTCTTC. Its protein is CASGLVNLGLAGGSSDNEQFF.

This clonotype came up a few times. The chain joins TRBV19 to TRBJ2-5; D is undetermined. Germline lookup yields CDR1 LNHDA and CDR2 SQIVND (reference sequence). The CDR3 totals 14 residues. Between the trimmed V and J ends, which lost 2 bases and 1 base, there was a span of 8 bases. CDR3 residues: CASSITYTQETQYF. Written as DNA, the CDR3 is TGTGCCAGTAGTATAACGTACACCCAAGAGACCCAGTACTTC.

This clonotype occurred a few times. The chain has TRBV6-1 and TRBJ1-2, with 8 bases that match TRBD1. CDR3 size: 16 residues. The germline CDR1 and CDR2 sequences are MNHNS and SASEGT. The junction had 7 bases not matched to a gene; V was cut back by 0 bases and J by 4 bases. The CDR3 coding sequence is TGTGCCAGCAGTGAAGCGGCAGGGGGCGCGGGCTATGGCTACACCTTC. It specifies CASSEAAGGAGYGYTF.

This clonotype came up a few times. The genes are TRBV9 and TRBJ1-1; D call uncertain. Trimming pared 1 base from V and 1 base from J, leaving 8 bases between. The CDR3 consists of 14 residues. Germline V gene sequence: CDR1 SGDLS, CDR2 YYNGEE. The CDR3 sequence is CASSVSGENTEAFF. As DNA, the CDR3 is TGTGCCAGCAGCGTAAGCGGGGAGAACACTGAAGCTTTCTTT.

V is TRBV6-2 or TRBV6-3 and J is TRBJ1-5; 7 bases are a match to TRBD1. CDR3 size: 17 residues. The V gene end was trimmed by 2 bases and the J gene end by 1 base; junction bases not matched to a gene: 8. CDR1 is MNHEY and CDR2 is SVGEGT in the germline V gene. CDR3 sequence (DNA): TGTGCCAGCAGTTACCCTAGACAGGGTAAGAGCAATCAGCCCCAGCATTTT. As protein: CASSYPRQGKSNQPQHF.

This clonotype was seen only a few times. The rearrangement uses TRBV20-1 and TRBJ1-1; 8 bases are shared with TRBD1. The CDR3 spans 12 residues. The germline CDR1 and CDR2 sequences are DFQATT and SNEGSKA (reference sequence). The junction had 3 bases not matched to a gene; V was cut back by 6 bases and J by 3 bases. DNA for the CDR3: TGCAGTGCCAAACAGGGGGACACTGAAGCTTTCTTT. It yields the protein CSAKQGDTEAFF.

In its sample, this clonotype was seen a few times. This sequence joins TRBV4-3 and TRBJ2-3; D not certain. Trimming removed 1 base from V and 2 bases from J, with 4 bases in between. This CDR3 region has 13 residues. In germline, CDR1 is LGHNA, CDR2 YSLEER. CDR3 amino acids: CASSQGFTDTQYF. Written as DNA, the CDR3 is TGCGCCAGCAGCCAAGGGTTCACAGATACGCAGTATTTT.

CDR3 region: CASSIEPQETQYF. CDR3 sequence (DNA): TGCGCCAGCAGCATCGAACCCCAAGAGACCCAGTACTTC. V is TRBV5-1 and J is TRBJ2-5, with unresolved D. V dropped 4 bases and J dropped 1 base, with 8 bases sitting between them. Germline V lookup: CDR1 SGHRS, CDR2 YFSETQ. This CDR3 has 13 amino acids.

The V gene is TRBV5-1, the J gene TRBJ2-6; a weak D match, TRBD2 (6 bases). Looked up from germline, CDR1 is SGHRS and CDR2 is YFSETQ. V was cut by 6 bases and J by 2 bases, with 15 bases left in between. This CDR3 contains 16 residues. The DNA of the CDR3 is TGCGCCAGCACACGACTAGGGGTCCCTGGGGCCAACGTCCTGACTTTC. Its translation is CASTRLGVPGANVLTF. Full variable domain (outside the CDR3, taken from reference TRBV5-1 and TRBJ2-6): KAGVTQTPRYLIKTRGQQVTLSCSPISGHRSVSWYQQTPGQGLQFLFEYFSETQRNKGNFPGRFSGRQFSNSRSEMNVSTLELGDSALYLCASTRLGVPGANVLTFGAGSRLTVL.

This clonotype was seen a handful of times. The rearrangement uses TRBV5-1 and TRBJ2-3, with D perhaps matching TRBD1 (5 bases). Trimming took 4 bases from V and 11 from J, leaving 14 bases between them. The germline CDR1 and CDR2 sequences are SGHRS and YFSETQ. The CDR3 is 12 amino acids. The CDR3 sequence is CASSQGGVGQYF. CDR3 DNA: TGCGCCAGCAGCCAGGGTGGGGTTGGGCAGTATTTT.

This clonotype was seen more than once but under ten times. J is TRBJ2-7 and V is TRBV19, with TRBD1 matching 8 bases. The CDR3 consists of 14 residues. CDR1 is LNHDA, CDR2 SQIVND, per germline (reference sequence). The trim removed 4 bases at V and 3 bases at J, leaving 5 bases unmatched. CDR3 sequence reads: CASSTGTGDYEQYF. The CDR3 region has the DNA TGTGCCAGTAGTACCGGGACAGGTGACTACGAGCAGTACTTC.

The rearrangement links TRBV7-9 to TRBJ2-1, with D possibly being TRBD1 (5 bases). Germline V CDR1 and CDR2: SEHNR, FQNEAQ (reference sequence). This CDR3 contains 16 residues. V lost 1 base and J lost 7, with 17 bases in between. Here the CDR3 DNA reads TGTGCCAGCAGCTTAGGCAGGGTCTTGCCTTTTAATGAGCAGTTCTTC. Its translation: CASSLGRVLPFNEQFF. The variable domain in full, with the rest retrieved from reference TRBV7-9 and TRBJ2-1, is DTGVSQNPRHKITKRGQNVTFRCDPISEHNRLYWYRQTLGQGPEFLTYFQNEAQLEKSRLLSDRFSAERPKGSFSTLEIQRTEQGDSAMYLCASSLGRVLPFNEQFFGPGTRLTVL.

The V call is TRBV20-1, the J call TRBJ2-1; 10 bases are shared with TRBD2. Germline V CDR1 and CDR2: DFQATT, SNEGSKA (reference sequence). V shed 1 base, J shed 7 bases, and the junction held 7 bases outside the gene matches. The CDR3 covers 15 residues. DNA of the CDR3: TGCAGTGCTAGAGGAAGCGGGGGGGCCATGAATGAGCAGTTCTTC. Its protein is CSARGSGGAMNEQFF.

The V and J genes are TRBV5-8 and TRBJ2-1; D remains unclear. The V and J ends lost 0 bases and 0 bases respectively, with 13 bases between them. Germline V lookup: CDR1 SGHTS, CDR2 YDEGEE. The CDR3 contains 17 residues. CDR3 amino acids: CASSLVVSSSSYNEQFF. CDR3 nucleotide sequence: TGTGCCAGCAGCTTGGTGGTCTCCTCAAGCTCCTACAATGAGCAGTTCTTC.

This clonotype occurred many times. The V call is TRBV12-3 or TRBV12-4, the J call TRBJ2-1; D gene unclear. V shed 6 bases and J shed 10 bases, with 10 bases lying between them. The CDR3 loop spans 11 amino acids. The CDR3 loop reads CASSPVGEQFF. The CDR3 DNA sequence: TGTGCCAGCAGCCCGGTGGGCGAGCAGTTCTTC.

V and J are TRBV24-1 and TRBJ2-3; the D gene is possibly TRBD2 (6 bases). Per germline, CDR1 KGHDR and CDR2 SFDVKD. Trimming removed 3 bases from V and 2 bases from J, with 11 bases in between. The CDR3 runs 15 residues. The CDR3 spells CATSDTRGSTDTQYF. The CDR3 DNA reads as TGTGCCACCAGTGATACGCGGGGTTCCACAGATACGCAGTATTTT.

This clonotype was seen a few times. The rearrangement uses TRBV7-2 and TRBJ2-7, with 8 positions matching TRBD1. V shed 1 base, J shed 7 bases, and the junction held 6 bases outside the gene matches. Germline V lookup: CDR1 SGHTA, CDR2 FQGNSA. The CDR3 sequence is 14 residues long. Written as DNA, the CDR3 is TGTGCCAGCAGCTTAGACAGGGGGACTGGGGAGCAGTACTTC. This encodes CASSLDRGTGEQYF.

The chain joins TRBV18 to TRBJ1-4; a weak D match, TRBD1 (6 bases). The CDR3 is 12 residues long. The V gene's germline CDR1 is KGHSH and CDR2 LQKENI. The V and J ends lost 3 bases and 12 bases respectively, with 11 bases between them. This CDR3 is CASSPARQELFF. As DNA, the CDR3 is TGTGCCAGCTCACCTGCGAGACAGGAACTGTTTTTT.

The chain has TRBV9 and TRBJ2-2; 16 bases are shared with TRBD2. The CDR3 sequence is 18 residues long. V trimming: 4 bases; J trimming: 1 base; junction bases outside the gene matches: 4. Per germline, CDR1 SGDLS and CDR2 YYNGEE. CDR3 nucleotides: TGTGCCAGCAGCCCGGGACTAGCGGGGGGGTGGAACACCGGGGAGCTGTTTTTT. It specifies CASSPGLAGGWNTGELFF.

This clonotype was picked up a small number of times. The J gene is TRBJ2-5, the V gene TRBV19, with D perhaps being TRBD1 or TRBD2 (5 bases each). Trimming left V 8 bases short and J 5 bases short, with 15 bases between. This CDR3 spans 13 amino acids. CDR1 is LNHDA and CDR2 is SQIVND in the germline V gene (reference sequence). The CDR3 nucleotides are TGTGCCAGTTCTCAGGGATGGGGGGAGACCCAGTACTTC. Encoded protein: CASSQGWGETQYF.